Listed below are T cell receptor beta chains from one sample, sequenced in a study of T cells in Graves' hyperthyroidism and ophthalmopathy. Using its own MiXCR run on the multiplex PCR reads, TCRdb lists one record per CDR3 protein. The sample lists about 350,000 distinct CDR3 sequences, approximately 14% occurring once. Sequenced sample: blood. Receptors were obtained from a woman aged 55-75 years with Graves' ophthalmopathy. Each CDR3 is given with its conserved first and last residue. The order of the fields is clone size, J gene, V gene, D gene, CDR3 protein, CDR3 DNA. The D gene is left open where the match is weak. Clone size is stated in some rows and not others, as once, few, many or a class when expanded.

>many|TRBJ2-7|TRBV28|NA
CASSLWGRQYEQYF
TGTGCCAGCAGTTTATGGGGGCGGCAGTACGAGCAGTACTTC
>NA|TRBJ2-5|TRBV5-1|NA
CASSKTAQETQYF
TGCGCCAGCAGCAAGACGGCGCAAGAGACCCAGTACTTC
>few|TRBJ2-7|TRBV6-1|TRBD2
CASSPRGGDPYEQYF
TGTGCCAGCAGCCCACGGGGGGGCGACCCCTACGAGCAGTACTTC
>NA|TRBJ2-4|TRBV6-1|NA
CASSDPSEVNIQYF
TGTGCCAGCAGTGATCCCTCAGAGGTAAACATTCAGTACTTC
>NA|TRBJ2-3|TRBV28|NA
CASSGGAGTTDTQYF
TGTGCCAGCAGTGGGGGGGCAGGGACGACAGATACGCAGTATTTT
>NA|TRBJ1-4|TRBV29-1|NA
CSVTDRNGGELFF
TGCAGCGTTACTGACAGAAACGGTGGCGAACTGTTTTTT
>many|TRBJ2-1|TRBV6-2/TRBV6-3|NA
CASSYLGGRVMREQFF
TGTGCCAGCAGTTACCTAGGGGGGAGGGTCATGCGTGAGCAGTTCTTC
>many|TRBJ2-1|TRBV7-3|NA
CASSLMPGTRNNEQFF
TGTGCCAGCAGCTTAATGCCCGGGACAAGGAACAATGAGCAGTTCTTC
>many|TRBJ2-7|TRBV3-1|NA
CASSQPGRNEQYF
TGTGCCAGCAGCCAACCGGGCCGGAACGAGCAGTACTTC
>NA|TRBJ2-2|TRBV27|NA
CASSLNRGRGELFF
TGTGCCAGCAGTTTAAATAGGGGTCGCGGGGAGCTGTTTTTT
>many|TRBJ2-5|TRBV7-2|TRBD2
CASSLAGLAETQYF
TGTGCCAGCAGCCTAGCAGGACTAGCAGAGACCCAGTACTTC
>many|TRBJ1-1|TRBV28|NA
CASTTGTGNTEAFF
TGTGCCAGCACGACCGGGACGGGGAACACTGAAGCTTTCTTT
>many|TRBJ1-1|TRBV29-1|NA
CSVEVEGGKAFF
TGCAGCGTTGAGGTAGAGGGAGGAAAAGCTTTCTTT
>few|TRBJ2-7|TRBV20-1|TRBD2
CSADSSGRGTYEQYF
TGCAGTGCGGACTCTAGCGGGAGGGGTACCTACGAGCAGTACTTC
>many|TRBJ2-1|TRBV20-1|TRBD1
CSARAYRGPDNEQFF
TGCAGTGCTAGAGCGTACAGGGGGCCTGACAATGAGCAGTTCTTC
>NA|TRBJ1-4|TRBV2|NA
CASKWKGGEKLFF
TGTGCCAGCAAGTGGAAAGGAGGGGAAAAACTGTTTTTT
>many|TRBJ1-1|TRBV5-6|NA
CASRLLRTRPEAFF
TGTGCCAGCAGACTACTCCGGACTCGTCCTGAAGCTTTCTTT
>NA|TRBJ2-2|TRBV10-1|NA
CASSESTRGFAGELFF
TGCGCCAGCAGTGAGTCGACGCGGGGCTTCGCCGGGGAGCTGTTTTTT
>few|TRBJ2-3|TRBV5-1|NA
CASSLEGGSDTQYF
TGCGCCAGCAGCTTGGAAGGAGGTTCAGATACGCAGTATTTT
>many|TRBJ1-4|TRBV28|TRBD1
CASSPWTGGVGEKLFF
TGTGCCAGCAGTCCTTGGACAGGGGGAGTCGGGGAAAAACTGTTTTTT
>NA|TRBJ2-1|TRBV7-2|NA
CASSRQTIYNEQFF
TGTGCCAGCAGTCGCCAAACTATCTACAATGAGCAGTTCTTC
>many|TRBJ2-1|TRBV5-1|NA
CASSLVRGGDNEQFF
TGCGCCAGCAGCTTGGTTAGGGGGGGAGACAATGAGCAGTTCTTC
>NA|TRBJ2-7|TRBV19|NA
CASRHRGGDEQYF
TGTGCCAGTAGACACAGGGGAGGTGACGAGCAGTACTTC